This T cell receptor (beta chain) was profiled in a study of T cell responses to AZD1222 COVID-19 vaccine. CDR3 length: 14 amino acids. Trimming shortened V by 2 bases and J by 4 bases, and 12 bases separated the two germline ends. Germline CDR1 is GTSNPN and CDR2 is SVGIG (reference sequence). Generated by immunoSEQ multiplex PCR, the TCRdb table keeps only in-frame clones and is missing some. The sample includes about 130,000 clones, about 86% of them seen just once. The chain employs TRBV30 and TRBJ1-3, with D possibly matching TRBD1 (6 bases). This TCR derives from an adult in good health. The material sequenced was peripheral blood, taken on day 0 of AZD1222 vaccination. The CDR3 reads CAWSLGAFGNTIYF. The CDR3 nucleotides read TGTGCCTGGAGTTTGGGGGCATTCGGAAACACCATATATTTT.